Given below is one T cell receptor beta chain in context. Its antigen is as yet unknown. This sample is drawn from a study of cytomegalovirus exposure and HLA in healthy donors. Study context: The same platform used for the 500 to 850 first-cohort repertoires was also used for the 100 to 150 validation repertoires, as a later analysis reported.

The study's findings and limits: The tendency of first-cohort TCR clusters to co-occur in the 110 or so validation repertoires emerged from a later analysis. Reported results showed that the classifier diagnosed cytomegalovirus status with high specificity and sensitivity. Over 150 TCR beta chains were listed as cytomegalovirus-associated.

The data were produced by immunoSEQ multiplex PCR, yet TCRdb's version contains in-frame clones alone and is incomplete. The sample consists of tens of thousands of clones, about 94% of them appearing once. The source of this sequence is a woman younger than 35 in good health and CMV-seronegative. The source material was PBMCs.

CDR3 loop: CASSQERDRGINEQFF. CDR3 sequence (DNA): TGCGCCAGCAGCCAAGAGAGGGACAGGGGGATAAATGAGCAGTTCTTC. The chain links TRBV4-3 to TRBJ2-1; 11 bases are a match to TRBD1. Germline trimming cut 0 bases from V and 7 bases from J; bases unmatched to any gene: 5. The CDR3 runs to 16 residues. From germline, CDR1 is LGHNA and CDR2 YSLEER.